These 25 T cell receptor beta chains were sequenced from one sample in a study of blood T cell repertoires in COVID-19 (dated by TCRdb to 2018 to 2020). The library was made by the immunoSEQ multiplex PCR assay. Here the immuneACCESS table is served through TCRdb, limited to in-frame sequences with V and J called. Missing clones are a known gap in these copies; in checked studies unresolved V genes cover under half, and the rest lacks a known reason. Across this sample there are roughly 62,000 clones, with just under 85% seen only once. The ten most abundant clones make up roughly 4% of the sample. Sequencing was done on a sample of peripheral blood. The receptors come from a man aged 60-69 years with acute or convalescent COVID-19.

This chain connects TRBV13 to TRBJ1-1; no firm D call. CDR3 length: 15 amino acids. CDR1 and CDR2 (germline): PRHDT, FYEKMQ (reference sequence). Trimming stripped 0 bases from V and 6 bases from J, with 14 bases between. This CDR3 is CASSLGRWQTAEAFF. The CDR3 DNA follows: TGTGCCAGCAGCTTAGGCAGGTGGCAGACGGCTGAAGCTTTCTTT.

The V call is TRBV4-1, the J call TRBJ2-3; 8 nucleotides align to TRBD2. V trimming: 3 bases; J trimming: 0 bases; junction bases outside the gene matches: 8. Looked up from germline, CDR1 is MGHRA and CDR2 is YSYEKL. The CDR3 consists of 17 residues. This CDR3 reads CASSHPVAGSSTDTQYF. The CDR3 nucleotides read TGCGCCAGCAGCCACCCCGTAGCGGGATCTAGCACAGATACGCAGTATTTT.

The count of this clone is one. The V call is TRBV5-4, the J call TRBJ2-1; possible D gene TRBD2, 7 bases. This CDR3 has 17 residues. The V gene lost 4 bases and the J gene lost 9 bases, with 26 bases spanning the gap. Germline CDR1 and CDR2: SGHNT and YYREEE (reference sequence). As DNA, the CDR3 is TGTGCCAGCAGCCCGGGGGGTTACTCAGGGGCAATCACTGAGCAGTTCTTC. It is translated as CASSPGGYSGAITEQFF.

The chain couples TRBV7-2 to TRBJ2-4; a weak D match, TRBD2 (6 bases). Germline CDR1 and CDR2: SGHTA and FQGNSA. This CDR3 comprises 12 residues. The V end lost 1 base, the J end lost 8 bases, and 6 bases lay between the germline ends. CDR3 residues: CASSLGGDIQYF. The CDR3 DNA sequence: TGTGCCAGCAGCTTAGGGGGGGACATTCAGTACTTC.

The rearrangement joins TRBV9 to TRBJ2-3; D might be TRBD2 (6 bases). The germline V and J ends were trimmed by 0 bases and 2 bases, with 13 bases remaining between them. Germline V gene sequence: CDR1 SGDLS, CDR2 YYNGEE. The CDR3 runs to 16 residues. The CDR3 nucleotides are TGTGCCAGCAGCGTAGCTGGAGCGGGTCCCACAGATACGCAGTATTTT. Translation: CASSVAGAGPTDTQYF.

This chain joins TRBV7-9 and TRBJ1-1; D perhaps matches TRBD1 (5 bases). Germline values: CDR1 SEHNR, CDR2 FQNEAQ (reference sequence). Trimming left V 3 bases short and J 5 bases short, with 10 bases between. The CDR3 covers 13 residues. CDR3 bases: TGTGCCAGCAGCTTCGCGGGGCAAACTGAAGCTTTCTTT. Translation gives CASSFAGQTEAFF. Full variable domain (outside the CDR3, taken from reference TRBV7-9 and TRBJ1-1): DTGVSQNPRHKITKRGQNVTFRCDPISEHNRLYWYRQTLGQGPEFLTYFQNEAQLEKSRLLSDRFSAERPKGSFSTLEIQRTEQGDSAMYLCASSFAGQTEAFFGQGTRLTVV.

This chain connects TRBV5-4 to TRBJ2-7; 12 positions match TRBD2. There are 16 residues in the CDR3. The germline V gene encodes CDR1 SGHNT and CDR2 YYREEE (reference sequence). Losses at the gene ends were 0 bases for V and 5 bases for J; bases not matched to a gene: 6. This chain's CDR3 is CASSLVASGGAHEQYF. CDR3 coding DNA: TGTGCCAGCAGCTTGGTCGCTAGCGGGGGGGCCCACGAGCAGTACTTC.

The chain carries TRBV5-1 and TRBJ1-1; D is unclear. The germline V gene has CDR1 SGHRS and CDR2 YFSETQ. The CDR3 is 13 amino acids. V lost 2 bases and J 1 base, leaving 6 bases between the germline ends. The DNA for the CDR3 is TGCGCCAGCAGCTTATCTACGAACACTGAAGCTTTCTTT. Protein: CASSLSTNTEAFF.

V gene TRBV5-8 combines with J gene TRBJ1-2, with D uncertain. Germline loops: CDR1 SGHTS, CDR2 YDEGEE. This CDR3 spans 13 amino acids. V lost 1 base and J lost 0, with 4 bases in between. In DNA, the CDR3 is TGTGCCAGCAGCTTGCAATCTAACTATGGCTACACCTTC. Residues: CASSLQSNYGYTF.

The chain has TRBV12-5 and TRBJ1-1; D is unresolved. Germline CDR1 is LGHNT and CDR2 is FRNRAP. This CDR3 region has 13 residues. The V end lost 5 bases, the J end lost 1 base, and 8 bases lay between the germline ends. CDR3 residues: CASGPPGNTEAFF. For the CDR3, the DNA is TGTGCTAGTGGTCCTCCGGGGAACACTGAAGCTTTCTTT.

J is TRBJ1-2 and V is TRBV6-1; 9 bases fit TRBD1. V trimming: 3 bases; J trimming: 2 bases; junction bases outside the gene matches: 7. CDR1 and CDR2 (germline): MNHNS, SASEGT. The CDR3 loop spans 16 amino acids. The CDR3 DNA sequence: TGTGCCAGCAGTGACCCTCCGGGACAGGGAAACTATGGCTACACCTTC. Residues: CASSDPPGQGNYGYTF.

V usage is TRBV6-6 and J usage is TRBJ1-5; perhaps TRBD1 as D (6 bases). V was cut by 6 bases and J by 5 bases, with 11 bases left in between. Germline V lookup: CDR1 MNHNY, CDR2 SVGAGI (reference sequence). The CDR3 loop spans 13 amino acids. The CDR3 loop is CASSSDSYQPQHF. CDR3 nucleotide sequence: TGTGCCAGCAGCTCGGACAGCTATCAGCCCCAGCATTTT.

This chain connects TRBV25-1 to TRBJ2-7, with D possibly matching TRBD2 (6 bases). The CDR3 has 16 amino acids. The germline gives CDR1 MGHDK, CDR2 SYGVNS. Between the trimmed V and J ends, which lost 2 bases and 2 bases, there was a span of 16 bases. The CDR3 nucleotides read TGTGCCAGCAGTGAAGTTAGGGCATCGGGGGCCTACGAGCAGTACTTC. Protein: CASSEVRASGAYEQYF.

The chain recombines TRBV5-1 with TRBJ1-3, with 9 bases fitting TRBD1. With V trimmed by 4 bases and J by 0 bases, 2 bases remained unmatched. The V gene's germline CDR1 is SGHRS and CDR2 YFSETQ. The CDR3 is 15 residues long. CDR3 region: CASSRDRASGNTIYF. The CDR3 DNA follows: TGCGCCAGCAGCCGGGACAGGGCCTCTGGAAACACCATATATTTT. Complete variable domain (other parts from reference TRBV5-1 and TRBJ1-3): KAGVTQTPRYLIKTRGQQVTLSCSPISGHRSVSWYQQTPGQGLQFLFEYFSETQRNKGNFPGRFSGRQFSNSRSEMNVSTLELGDSALYLCASSRDRASGNTIYFGEGSWLTVV.

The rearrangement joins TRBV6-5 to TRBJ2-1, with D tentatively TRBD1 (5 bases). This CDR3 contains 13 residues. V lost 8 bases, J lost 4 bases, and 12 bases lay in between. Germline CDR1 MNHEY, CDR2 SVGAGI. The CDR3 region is CASSERGYNEQFF. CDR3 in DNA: TGTGCCAGCTCCGAAAGGGGTTACAATGAGCAGTTCTTC.

The CDR3 loop is CASSPSTGNSNQPQHF. The CDR3 DNA reads as TGTGCCAGCTCACCAAGCACGGGTAACAGCAATCAGCCCCAGCATTTT. The chain uses TRBV18 and TRBJ1-5; no firm D call. The CDR3 spans 16 residues. V was clipped by 2 bases and J by 1 base, with 12 bases between them. Per the germline V gene, CDR1 is KGHSH and CDR2 is LQKENI.

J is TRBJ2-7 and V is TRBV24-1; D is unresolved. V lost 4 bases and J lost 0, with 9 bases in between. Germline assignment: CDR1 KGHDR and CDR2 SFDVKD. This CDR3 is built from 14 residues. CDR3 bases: TGTGCCACCAGTGACGGGTGGAACTCCTACGAGCAGTACTTC. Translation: CATSDGWNSYEQYF.

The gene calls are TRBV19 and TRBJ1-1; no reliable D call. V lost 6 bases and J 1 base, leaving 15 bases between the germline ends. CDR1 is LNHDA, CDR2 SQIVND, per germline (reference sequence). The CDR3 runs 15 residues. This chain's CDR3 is CASSTGWAGNTEAFF. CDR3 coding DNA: TGTGCCAGTAGCACCGGATGGGCGGGGAACACTGAAGCTTTCTTT.

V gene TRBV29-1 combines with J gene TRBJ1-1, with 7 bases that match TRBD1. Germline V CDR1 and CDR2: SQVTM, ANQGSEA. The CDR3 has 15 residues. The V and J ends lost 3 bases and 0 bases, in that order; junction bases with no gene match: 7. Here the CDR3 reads CSVESATGLNTEAFF. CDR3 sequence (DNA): TGCAGCGTTGAGTCCGCGACAGGGCTGAACACTGAAGCTTTCTTT.

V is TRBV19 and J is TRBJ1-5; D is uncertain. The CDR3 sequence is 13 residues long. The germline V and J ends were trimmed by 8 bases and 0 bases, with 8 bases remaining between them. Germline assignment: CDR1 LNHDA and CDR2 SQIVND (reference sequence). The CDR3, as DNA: TGTGCCAGTGAGAGACATAGCAATCAGCCCCAGCATTTT. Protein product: CASERHSNQPQHF.

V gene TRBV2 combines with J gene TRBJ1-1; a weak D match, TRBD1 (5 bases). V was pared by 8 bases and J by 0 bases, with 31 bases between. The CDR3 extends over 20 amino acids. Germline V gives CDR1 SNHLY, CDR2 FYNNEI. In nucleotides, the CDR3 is TGTGCCAGCTCCCTGATCGGATCCCAGGGAAGAAACCACATGAACACTGAAGCTTTCTTT. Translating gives CASSLIGSQGRNHMNTEAFF.

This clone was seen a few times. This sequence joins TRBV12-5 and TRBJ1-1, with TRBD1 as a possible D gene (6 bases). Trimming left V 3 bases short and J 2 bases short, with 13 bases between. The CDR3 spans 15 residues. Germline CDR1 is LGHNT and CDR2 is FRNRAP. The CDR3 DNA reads TGTGCTAGTGGTTTACGGACAGAGATTAACACTGAAGCTTTCTTT. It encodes CASGLRTEINTEAFF.

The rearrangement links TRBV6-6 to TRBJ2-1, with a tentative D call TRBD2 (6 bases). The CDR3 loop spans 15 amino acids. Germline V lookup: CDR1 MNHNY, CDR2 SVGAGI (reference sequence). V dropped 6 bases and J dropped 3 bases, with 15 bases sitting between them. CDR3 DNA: TGTGCCAGCAGACTACCTCGCGGGAACTACAATGAGCAGTTCTTC. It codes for CASRLPRGNYNEQFF.

Written as DNA, the CDR3 is TGTGCCAGCTCTCGGACACCTAACTATGGCTACACCTTC. It is translated as CASSRTPNYGYTF. This rearrangement joins TRBV2 to TRBJ1-2, with D maybe TRBD1 (5 bases). V lost 8 bases and J 0 bases, leaving 10 bases between the germline ends. Germline CDR1 and CDR2: SNHLY and FYNNEI. CDR3 size: 13 residues.

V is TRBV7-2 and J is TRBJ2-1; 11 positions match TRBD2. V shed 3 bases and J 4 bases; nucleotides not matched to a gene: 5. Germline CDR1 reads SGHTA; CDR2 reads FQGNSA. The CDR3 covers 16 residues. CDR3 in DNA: TGTGCCAGCAGCTTCGTGACTAGCGGGGCTTACAATGAGCAGTTCTTC. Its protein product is CASSFVTSGAYNEQFF.